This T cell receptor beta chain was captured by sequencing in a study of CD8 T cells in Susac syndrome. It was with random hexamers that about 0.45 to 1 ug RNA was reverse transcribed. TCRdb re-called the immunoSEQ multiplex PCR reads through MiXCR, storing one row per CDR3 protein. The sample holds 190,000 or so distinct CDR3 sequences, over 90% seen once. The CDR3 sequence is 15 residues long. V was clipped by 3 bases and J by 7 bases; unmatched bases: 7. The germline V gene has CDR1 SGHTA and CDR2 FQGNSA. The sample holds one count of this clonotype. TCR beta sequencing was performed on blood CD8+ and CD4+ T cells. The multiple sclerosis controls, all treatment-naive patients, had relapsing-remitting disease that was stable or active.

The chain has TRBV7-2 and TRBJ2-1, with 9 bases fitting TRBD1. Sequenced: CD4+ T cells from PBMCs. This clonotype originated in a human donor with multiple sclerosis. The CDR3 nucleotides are TGTGCCAGCAGCTTTGTACAGGGGGCGCGGAATGAGCAGTTCTTC. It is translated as CASSFVQGARNEQFF.